Listed below are T cell receptor beta chains from one sample, sequenced in a study of graft-versus-host responses after intestinal transplantation. Clones were read by immunoSEQ multiplex PCR, and TCRdb kept only the in-frame ones, dropping some. The sample consists of about 43,000 clones, about 94% of them appearing once. Sample: PBMCs, taken approximately 360 days after intestinal transplant. Source of these receptors: a human patient who received an intestinal transplant, so some T cells may come from the graft donor. The CDR3 runs from the conserved cysteine through the conserved F or W. The D gene is left open where the match is weak. Clone size is given for some rows only: seen once, a few or many times, or a class if the clone is expanded.

clone_size: once
d_call: -
j_call: TRBJ1-6
v_call: TRBV5-6
cdr3_aa: CASSLWPAGQAPLHF
cdr3_nt: TGTGCCAGCAGCTTGTGGCCGGCAGGGCAGGCTCCCCTCCACTTT

clone_size: -
d_call: TRBD1
j_call: TRBJ2-5
v_call: TRBV11-2
cdr3_aa: CASSHYDRGETQYF
cdr3_nt: TGTGCCAGCAGTCATTACGACAGGGGAGAGACCCAGTACTTC

clone_size: -
d_call: -
j_call: TRBJ1-6
v_call: TRBV19
cdr3_aa: CASSIVPRRSSPLHF
cdr3_nt: TGTGCCAGTAGTATAGTCCCACGGAGATCCTCACCCCTCCACTTT

clone_size: -
d_call: -
j_call: TRBJ2-5
v_call: TRBV7-9
cdr3_aa: CASGFQETQYF
cdr3_nt: TGTGCCAGCGGGTTTCAGGAGACCCAGTACTTC

clone_size: -
d_call: TRBD1
j_call: TRBJ1-4
v_call: TRBV15
cdr3_aa: CATSPRTGALNEKLFF
cdr3_nt: TGTGCCACCAGCCCTAGGACAGGGGCTTTGAATGAAAAACTGTTTTTT

clone_size: -
d_call: -
j_call: TRBJ2-7
v_call: TRBV11-2
cdr3_aa: CASSSVQGSGVYEQYF
cdr3_nt: TGTGCCAGCAGCTCGGTCCAGGGATCAGGTGTCTACGAGCAGTACTTC

clone_size: -
d_call: TRBD1
j_call: TRBJ1-6
v_call: TRBV4-1
cdr3_aa: CASSQDLLPGQGNNSPLHF
cdr3_nt: TGCGCCAGCAGCCAGGATCTTCTCCCTGGACAGGGTAATAATTCACCCCTCCACTTT

clone_size: -
d_call: -
j_call: TRBJ1-5
v_call: TRBV6-1
cdr3_aa: CASRDVEGNQPQHF
cdr3_nt: TGTGCCAGCAGGGACGTGGAGGGCAATCAGCCCCAGCATTTT

clone_size: -
d_call: TRBD1
j_call: TRBJ1-4
v_call: TRBV29-1
cdr3_aa: CSVQGDNEKLFF
cdr3_nt: TGCAGCGTCCAGGGGGATAATGAAAAACTGTTTTTT

clone_size: few
d_call: -
j_call: TRBJ2-3
v_call: TRBV2
cdr3_aa: CASTPDTQYF
cdr3_nt: TGTGCCAGCACCCCGGATACGCAGTATTTT

clone_size: once
d_call: -
j_call: TRBJ2-1
v_call: TRBV5-4
cdr3_aa: CASSFGWTSSYNEQFF
cdr3_nt: TGTGCCAGCAGCTTTGGTTGGACCAGCTCCTACAATGAGCAGTTCTTC

clone_size: -
d_call: -
j_call: TRBJ1-5
v_call: TRBV7-6
cdr3_aa: CASSLGVQLNQPQHF
cdr3_nt: TGTGCCAGCAGCTTAGGTGTGCAGTTAAATCAGCCCCAGCATTTT

clone_size: -
d_call: -
j_call: TRBJ2-6
v_call: TRBV7-2
cdr3_aa: CASSSAMGILGGTSSGANVLTF
cdr3_nt: TGTGCCAGCAGCTCAGCGATGGGTATTCTAGGGGGTACGTCCTCTGGGGCCAACGTCCTGACTTTC

clone_size: -
d_call: -
j_call: TRBJ1-2
v_call: TRBV11-2
cdr3_aa: CAGSLVRGSHYGYTF
cdr3_nt: TGTGCCGGCAGCTTAGTGCGGGGGTCCCATTATGGCTACACCTTC

clone_size: -
d_call: -
j_call: TRBJ2-1
v_call: TRBV27
cdr3_aa: CASCGLYNEQFF
cdr3_nt: TGTGCCAGCTGCGGCCTCTACAATGAGCAGTTCTTC

clone_size: -
d_call: TRBD2
j_call: TRBJ2-3
v_call: TRBV9
cdr3_aa: CASSGQPGLAGGPISDTQYF
cdr3_nt: TGTGCCAGCAGCGGGCAGCCGGGACTAGCGGGGGGGCCGATCTCAGATACGCAGTATTTT

clone_size: -
d_call: TRBD1
j_call: TRBJ2-1
v_call: TRBV11-2
cdr3_aa: CASSSGTGGNEQFF
cdr3_nt: TGTGCCAGCAGCTCCGGGACAGGCGGGAATGAGCAGTTCTTC

clone_size: -
d_call: TRBD2
j_call: TRBJ2-3
v_call: TRBV7-2
cdr3_aa: CASSLFTSDPPDTQYF
cdr3_nt: TGTGCCAGCAGCTTATTTACTAGCGACCCCCCAGATACGCAGTATTTT

clone_size: -
d_call: TRBD2
j_call: TRBJ2-1
v_call: TRBV11-2
cdr3_aa: CASSLESGVSYNEQFF
cdr3_nt: TGTGCCAGCAGCTTAGAGAGCGGGGTATCCTACAATGAGCAGTTCTTC

clone_size: once
d_call: -
j_call: TRBJ1-1
v_call: TRBV6-5
cdr3_aa: CASSEALPQAFF
cdr3_nt: TGTGCCAGCAGTGAAGCTCTGCCCCAAGCTTTCTTT

clone_size: -
d_call: -
j_call: TRBJ1-1
v_call: TRBV20-1
cdr3_aa: CSARQGSGAFF
cdr3_nt: TGCAGTGCTAGACAGGGTTCGGGAGCTTTCTTT

clone_size: -
d_call: TRBD2
j_call: TRBJ2-7
v_call: TRBV19
cdr3_aa: CASSEGLAISYEQYF
cdr3_nt: TGTGCCAGTAGTGAGGGACTAGCGATATCCTACGAGCAGTACTTC

clone_size: -
d_call: TRBD1
j_call: TRBJ2-5
v_call: TRBV7-3
cdr3_aa: CASSLDPGQGQETQYF
cdr3_nt: TGTGCCAGCAGCCTCGATCCGGGACAGGGTCAAGAGACCCAGTACTTC

clone_size: -
d_call: -
j_call: TRBJ2-7
v_call: TRBV5-4
cdr3_aa: CASSMGGVYEQYF
cdr3_nt: TGTGCCAGCAGCATGGGCGGGGTGTACGAGCAGTACTTC

clone_size: -
d_call: -
j_call: TRBJ1-2
v_call: TRBV6-4
cdr3_aa: CASSPGTEGYGYTF
cdr3_nt: TGTGCCAGCAGTCCCGGGACCGAGGGCTATGGCTACACCTTC

clone_size: -
d_call: -
j_call: TRBJ2-1
v_call: TRBV14
cdr3_aa: CASSQLQGYSGGNEQFF
cdr3_nt: TGTGCCAGCAGCCAACTACAGGGTTACTCCGGGGGGAATGAGCAGTTCTTC

clone_size: -
d_call: -
j_call: TRBJ2-7
v_call: TRBV6-6
cdr3_aa: CASSYSGHTGEQYF
cdr3_nt: TGTGCCAGCAGTTACTCGGGGCATACGGGAGAGCAGTACTTC

clone_size: -
d_call: -
j_call: TRBJ2-7
v_call: TRBV28
cdr3_aa: CASSLMGYEQYF
cdr3_nt: TGTGCCAGCAGTTTAATGGGGTACGAGCAGTACTTC

clone_size: -
d_call: TRBD1
j_call: TRBJ2-7
v_call: TRBV19
cdr3_aa: CASSYSGTGWDEQYF
cdr3_nt: TGTGCCAGTAGTTACTCCGGGACAGGGTGGGACGAGCAGTACTTC

clone_size: -
d_call: -
j_call: TRBJ1-1
v_call: TRBV5-1
cdr3_aa: CASSFRQDTEAFF
cdr3_nt: TGCGCCAGCAGCTTCAGGCAGGACACTGAAGCTTTCTTT

clone_size: once
d_call: TRBD2
j_call: TRBJ2-3
v_call: TRBV7-9
cdr3_aa: CASSLVAGGPDTQYF
cdr3_nt: TGTGCCAGCAGCTTAGTAGCGGGGGGGCCAGATACGCAGTATTTT

clone_size: -
d_call: -
j_call: TRBJ1-6
v_call: TRBV4-1
cdr3_aa: CATTPTGIGNSPLHF
cdr3_nt: TGCGCCACCACACCCACAGGGATAGGGAATTCACCCCTCCACTTT

clone_size: -
d_call: TRBD2
j_call: TRBJ2-3
v_call: TRBV4-1
cdr3_aa: CASSQDFPTSGGSDTQYF
cdr3_nt: TGCGCCAGCAGCCAAGATTTCCCCACTAGCGGGGGGTCAGATACGCAGTATTTT

clone_size: -
d_call: -
j_call: TRBJ2-7
v_call: TRBV6-5
cdr3_aa: CASSTTLGMQYF
cdr3_nt: TGTGCCAGCAGTACAACACTAGGGATGCAGTACTTC

clone_size: -
d_call: -
j_call: TRBJ2-6
v_call: TRBV7-3
cdr3_aa: CASSLTGAGANVLTF
cdr3_nt: TGTGCCAGCAGCTTAACTGGGGCTGGGGCCAACGTCCTGACTTTC

clone_size: -
d_call: -
j_call: TRBJ2-7
v_call: TRBV7-7
cdr3_aa: CASSLDSGFSEQYF
cdr3_nt: TGTGCCAGCAGCTTGGACAGCGGGTTTTCCGAGCAGTACTTC

clone_size: -
d_call: -
j_call: TRBJ1-2
v_call: TRBV6-5
cdr3_aa: CASRQVNYGYTF
cdr3_nt: TGTGCCAGCAGGCAGGTTAACTATGGCTACACCTTC

clone_size: -
d_call: -
j_call: TRBJ2-7
v_call: TRBV2
cdr3_aa: CASIKTDYEQYF
cdr3_nt: TGTGCCAGCATTAAGACGGACTACGAGCAGTACTTC

clone_size: -
d_call: -
j_call: TRBJ1-2
v_call: TRBV25-1
cdr3_aa: CASSESLGGSVGYTF
cdr3_nt: TGTGCCAGCAGTGAATCCTTAGGGGGAAGTGTTGGCTACACCTTC

clone_size: -
d_call: -
j_call: TRBJ1-5
v_call: TRBV6-5
cdr3_aa: CASRPDSNNQPQHF
cdr3_nt: TGTGCCAGCCGCCCTGACAGTAACAATCAGCCCCAGCATTTT

clone_size: -
d_call: -
j_call: TRBJ1-1
v_call: TRBV5-4
cdr3_aa: CASSLYARPTLHEAFF
cdr3_nt: TGTGCCAGCAGCTTGTACGCCCGGCCAACCCTTCATGAAGCTTTCTTT

clone_size: -
d_call: -
j_call: TRBJ1-6
v_call: TRBV7-3
cdr3_aa: CASQRAGKTSPLHF
cdr3_nt: TGTGCCAGTCAGCGGGCAGGTAAGACTTCACCCCTCCACTTT

clone_size: -
d_call: -
j_call: TRBJ2-2
v_call: TRBV7-2
cdr3_aa: CASSSGRYTGELFF
cdr3_nt: TGTGCCAGCAGTTCAGGACGATACACCGGGGAGCTGTTTTTT

clone_size: -
d_call: TRBD1
j_call: TRBJ1-3
v_call: TRBV6-1
cdr3_aa: CASSAIYRGGNTIYF
cdr3_nt: TGTGCCAGCAGCGCAATCTACAGGGGAGGAAACACCATATATTTT